What follows describes a single TCR beta chain. The sample originates from a study of T cell changes during pregnancy in multiple sclerosis. The data were produced by immunoSEQ multiplex PCR, yet TCRdb's version contains in-frame clones alone and is incomplete. This table has about 39,000 clones, 90% to 95% appearing once. The sample consisted of CD4+ T cells from peripheral blood mononuclear cells, taken in the third trimester of pregnancy. This sequence originates from a female donor in good health, enrolled as a control in a pregnancy study.

CDR3 region: CASRHRDTPFFEQYF. CDR3 nucleotide sequence: TGTGCCAGCAGACACCGGGACACTCCGTTCTTCGAGCAGTACTTC. The chain recombines TRBV6-5 with TRBJ2-7, with a tentative D call TRBD1 (6 bases). Looked up from germline, CDR1 is MNHEY and CDR2 is SVGAGI. This CDR3 region has 15 residues. V was pared by 6 bases and J by 6 bases, with 21 bases between.